The subject of this entry is one T cell receptor beta chain. It was with a sample-barcoded 5' primer and a J-beta primer mix that a second PCR of roughly 7 to 12 cycles was run. MiXCR, applied by TCRdb to the 5' RACE reads, yields one record per CDR3 protein. This repertoire shows about 1.6 million distinct CDR3 sequences, roughly 30% found once; its top ten account for 10% to 12%. V lost 4 bases, J lost 5 bases, and 12 bases lay in between. The CDR3 length is 14 residues. The germline V gene encodes CDR1 MNHGY and CDR2 SAAAGT. These data are taken from a study of blood T cells in healthy people across ages. Collection of 7.5 to 10 milliliters of peripheral blood was performed for each donor.

Material for sequencing was blood. V and J are TRBV6-8 and TRBJ2-1, with D possibly being TRBD2 (6 bases). This receptor was identified in a woman younger than 45 in good health. The CDR3 is CASSSRDCNNEQFF. CDR3 coding DNA: TGTGCCAGCAGTTCCCGGGACTGCAACAATGAGCAGTTCTTC.